The present entry profiles one T cell receptor (beta chain) with its context. Its specificity is not known. V lost 6 bases, J lost 0 bases, and 12 bases lay in between. The CDR3 length is 14 residues. The germline gives CDR1 KGHSH, CDR2 LQKENI. Peripheral blood was drawn, approximately 9.7 milliliters per donor. This sample was included in a study of blood T cells in healthy people across ages. Overall study: About one barcoded beta molecule per two T cells came from capture by template switching. Study-wide results and limits: CMV status of donors was unknown, possibly confounding expanded clonotype changes.

For the second PCR, which ran for about 7 to 11 cycles, a sample-barcoded 5' primer and a J-beta primer mix were used. TCRdb fed the 5' RACE reads into MiXCR, producing one record per CDR3 protein. The sample yields some 550,000 distinct CDR3 sequences, roughly 43% seen once. The rearrangement uses TRBV18 and TRBJ2-7; possible D gene TRBD1, 6 bases. The sequenced sample consisted of blood. The sequence was obtained from a man older than 75 in good health. This CDR3 reads CASSTDRTSYEQYF. CDR3 coding DNA: TGTGCCAGCTCGACGGACAGAACCTCCTACGAGCAGTACTTC.